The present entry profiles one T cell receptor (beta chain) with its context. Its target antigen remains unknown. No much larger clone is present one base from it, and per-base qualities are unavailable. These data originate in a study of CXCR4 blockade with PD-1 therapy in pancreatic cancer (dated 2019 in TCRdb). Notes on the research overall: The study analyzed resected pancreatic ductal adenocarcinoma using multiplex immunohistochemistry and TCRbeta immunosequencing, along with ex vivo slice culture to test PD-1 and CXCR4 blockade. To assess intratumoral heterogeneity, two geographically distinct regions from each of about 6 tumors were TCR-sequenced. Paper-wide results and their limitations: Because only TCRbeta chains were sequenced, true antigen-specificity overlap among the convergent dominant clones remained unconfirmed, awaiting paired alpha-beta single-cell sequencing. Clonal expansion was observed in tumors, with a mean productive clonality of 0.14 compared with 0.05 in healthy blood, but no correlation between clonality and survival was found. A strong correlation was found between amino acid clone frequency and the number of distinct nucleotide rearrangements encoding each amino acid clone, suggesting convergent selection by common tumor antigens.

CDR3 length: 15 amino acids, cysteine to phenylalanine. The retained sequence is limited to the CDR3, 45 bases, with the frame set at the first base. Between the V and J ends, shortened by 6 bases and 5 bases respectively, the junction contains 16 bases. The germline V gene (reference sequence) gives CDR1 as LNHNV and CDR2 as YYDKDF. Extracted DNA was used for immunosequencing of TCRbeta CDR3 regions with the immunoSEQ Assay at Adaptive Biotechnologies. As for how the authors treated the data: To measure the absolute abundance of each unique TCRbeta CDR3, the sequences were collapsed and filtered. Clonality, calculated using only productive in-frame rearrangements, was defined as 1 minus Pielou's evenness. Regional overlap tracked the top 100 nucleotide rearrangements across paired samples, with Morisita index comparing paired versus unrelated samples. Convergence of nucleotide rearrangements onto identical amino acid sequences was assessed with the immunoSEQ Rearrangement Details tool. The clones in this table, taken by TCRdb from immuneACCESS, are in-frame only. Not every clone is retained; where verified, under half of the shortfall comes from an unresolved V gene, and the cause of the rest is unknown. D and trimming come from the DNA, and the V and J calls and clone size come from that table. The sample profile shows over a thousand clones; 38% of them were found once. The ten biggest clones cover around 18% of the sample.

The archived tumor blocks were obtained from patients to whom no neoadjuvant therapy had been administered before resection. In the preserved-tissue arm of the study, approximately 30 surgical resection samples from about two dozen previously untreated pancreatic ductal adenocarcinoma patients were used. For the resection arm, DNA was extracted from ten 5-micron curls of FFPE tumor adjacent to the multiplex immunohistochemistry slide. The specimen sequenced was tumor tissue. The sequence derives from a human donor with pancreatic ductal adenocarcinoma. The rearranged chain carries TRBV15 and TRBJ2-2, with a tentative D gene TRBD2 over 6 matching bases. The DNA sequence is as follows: TGTGCCACCAGAACCTTTAGCGGTGGTACCGGGGAGCTGTTTTTT. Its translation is CATRTFSGGTGELFF.